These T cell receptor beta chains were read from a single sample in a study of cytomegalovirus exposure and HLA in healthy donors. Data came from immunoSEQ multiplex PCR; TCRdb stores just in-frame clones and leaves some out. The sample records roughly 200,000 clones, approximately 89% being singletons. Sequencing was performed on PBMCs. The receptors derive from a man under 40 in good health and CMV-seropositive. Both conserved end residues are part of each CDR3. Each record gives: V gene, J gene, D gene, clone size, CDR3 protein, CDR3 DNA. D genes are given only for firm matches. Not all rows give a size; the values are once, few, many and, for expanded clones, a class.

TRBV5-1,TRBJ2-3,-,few,CASRPTGGSTDTQYF,TGCGCCAGCAGACCTACTGGGGGGAGCACAGATACGCAGTATTTT
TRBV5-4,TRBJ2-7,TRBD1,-,CASSYGDRVGEQYF,TGTGCCAGCAGCTATGGGGACAGGGTCGGCGAGCAGTACTTC
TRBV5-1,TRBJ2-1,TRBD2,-,CASSWGLAEGSSYNEQFF,TGCGCCAGCAGCTGGGGACTAGCGGAGGGGAGCTCCTACAATGAGCAGTTCTTC
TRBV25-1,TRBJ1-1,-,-,CASSEGAGTIEAFF,TGTGCCAGCAGTGAAGGGGCGGGGACGATTGAAGCTTTCTTT
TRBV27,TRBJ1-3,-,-,CASSPRPGTGNTIYF,TGTGCCAGCAGTCCCCGGCCGGGAACCGGAAACACCATATATTTT
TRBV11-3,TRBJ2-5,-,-,CASSSGQLQETQYF,TGTGCCAGCAGCTCCGGACAGTTACAAGAGACCCAGTACTTC
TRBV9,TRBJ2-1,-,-,CASSVGKRTVPPYNEQFF,TGTGCCAGCAGCGTGGGCAAGCGGACCGTCCCTCCCTACAATGAGCAGTTCTTC
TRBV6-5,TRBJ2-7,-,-,CASSYSNKGVGEQYF,TGTGCCAGCAGTTACTCGAATAAGGGAGTAGGCGAGCAGTACTTC
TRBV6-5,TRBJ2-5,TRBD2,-,CASSGLAAQETQYF,TGTGCCAGCAGTGGACTAGCGGCCCAAGAGACCCAGTACTTC
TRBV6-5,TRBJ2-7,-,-,CASSRDNSYEQYF,TGTGCCAGCAGTCGGGACAACTCCTACGAGCAGTACTTC
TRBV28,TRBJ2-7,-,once,CASSWEGGYEQYF,TGTGCCAGCAGTTGGGAGGGGGGGTACGAGCAGTACTTC
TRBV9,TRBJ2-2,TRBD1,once,CASREGTGGHTGELFF,TGTGCCAGCAGAGAGGGGACAGGGGGTCACACCGGGGAGCTGTTTTTT
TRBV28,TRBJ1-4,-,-,CASSLEGAKLFF,TGTGCCAGCAGTTTAGAAGGCGCAAAACTGTTTTTT
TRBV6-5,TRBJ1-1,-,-,CASSPFGALTTEAFF,TGTGCCAGCAGTCCTTTCGGGGCCTTGACCACTGAAGCTTTCTTT
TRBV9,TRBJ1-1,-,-,CASGEGGGTTEAFF,TGTGCCAGCGGGGAAGGAGGAGGGACCACTGAAGCTTTCTTT
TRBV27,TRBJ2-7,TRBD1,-,CASRDGTGIYEQYF,TGTGCCAGCAGAGACGGGACAGGCATCTACGAGCAGTACTTC
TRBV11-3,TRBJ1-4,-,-,CASSFEPATNEKLFF,TGTGCCAGCAGCTTCGAACCGGCAACTAATGAAAAACTGTTTTTT
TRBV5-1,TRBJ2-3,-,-,CASSFMGGGERRDTQYF,TGCGCCAGCAGCTTCATGGGTGGAGGGGAGAGGCGAGATACGCAGTATTTT
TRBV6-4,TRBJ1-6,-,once,CASSADLRSPLHF,TGTGCCAGCAGTGCTGACCTGAGATCACCCCTCCACTTT
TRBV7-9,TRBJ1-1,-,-,CASSLAAGTDEGAFF,TGTGCCAGCAGCTTAGCGGCGGGAACGGATGAGGGAGCTTTCTTT
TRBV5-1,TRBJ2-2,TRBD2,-,CASSPPPRAGNTGELFF,TGCGCCAGCAGCCCTCCACCCCGAGCGGGAAACACCGGGGAGCTGTTTTTT
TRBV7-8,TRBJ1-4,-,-,CASSLGIQATFTNEKLFF,TGTGCCAGCAGCTTAGGCATCCAGGCCACATTTACTAATGAAAAACTGTTTTTT
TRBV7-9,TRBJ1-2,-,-,CASRNREDGYTF,TGTGCCAGCCGTAACAGGGAAGATGGCTACACCTTC
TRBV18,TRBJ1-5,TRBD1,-,CASQTGQGNQPQHF,TGTGCCAGCCAGACAGGACAGGGCAATCAGCCCCAGCATTTT
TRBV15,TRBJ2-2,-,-,CATSRDRNTGELFF,TGTGCCACCAGCCGAGACAGAAACACCGGGGAGCTGTTTTTT
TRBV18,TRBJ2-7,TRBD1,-,CASSLHRGRDEQYF,TGTGCCAGCTCACTCCACAGGGGGCGCGACGAGCAGTACTTC
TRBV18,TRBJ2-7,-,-,CASSPSPGGTYEQYF,TGTGCCAGCTCACCTTCCCCTGGCGGAACCTACGAGCAGTACTTC
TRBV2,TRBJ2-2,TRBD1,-,CASSDSPGQAGELFF,TGTGCCAGCAGTGACTCACCCGGACAGGCCGGGGAGCTGTTTTTT
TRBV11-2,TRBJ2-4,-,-,CASSLDGGLAKNIQYF,TGTGCCAGCAGCTTAGATGGGGGGCTAGCCAAAAACATTCAGTACTTC
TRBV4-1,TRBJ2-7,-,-,CASSPKYGTGKSDYEQYF,TGCGCCAGCAGCCCCAAATATGGGACGGGCAAATCAGACTACGAGCAGTACTTC
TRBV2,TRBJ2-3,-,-,CATGLVSTDTQYF,TGTGCCACGGGGCTAGTTAGCACAGATACGCAGTATTTT
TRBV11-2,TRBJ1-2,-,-,CASSFRVGRRNTTF,TGTGCCAGCAGCTTTCGGGTAGGGAGGCGGAATACCACCTTC
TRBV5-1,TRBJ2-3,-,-,CASSLALPAGTQYF,TGCGCCAGCAGCTTGGCCCTACCCGCCGGTACGCAGTATTTT
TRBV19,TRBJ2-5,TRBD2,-,CASSISSGTKETQYF,TGTGCCAGTAGTATAAGTAGCGGGACTAAAGAGACCCAGTACTTC
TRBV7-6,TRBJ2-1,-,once,CASSRNSGQYNEQFF,TGTGCCAGCAGCCGAAATAGCGGTCAATACAATGAGCAGTTCTTC
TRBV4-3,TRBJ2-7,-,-,CASSQDKGTYEQYF,TGCGCCAGCAGCCAAGATAAGGGGACCTACGAGCAGTACTTC
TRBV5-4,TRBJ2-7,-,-,CASSLDRGTFYYEQYF,TGTGCCAGCAGCTTGGATAGGGGGACCTTCTACTACGAGCAGTACTTC
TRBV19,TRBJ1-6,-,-,CASSMEGSPLHF,TGTGCCAGTAGTATGGAGGGTTCACCCCTCCACTTT
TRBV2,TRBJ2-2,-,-,CASMEAGPGAGELFF,TGTGCCAGCATGGAGGCAGGGCCTGGGGCCGGGGAGCTGTTTTTT
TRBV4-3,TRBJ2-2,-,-,CASSQELGQGFRASGELFF,TGCGCCAGCAGCCAAGAATTGGGGCAAGGCTTTCGGGCGTCCGGGGAGCTGTTTTTT
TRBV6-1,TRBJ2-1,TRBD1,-,CASSDRGRRNEQFF,TGTGCCAGCAGTGACAGGGGGCGCAGGAATGAGCAGTTCTTC
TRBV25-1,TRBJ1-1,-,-,CASRSNTEAFF,TGTGCCAGCAGATCGAACACTGAAGCTTTCTTT
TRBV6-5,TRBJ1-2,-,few,CAVRQAGIIYGYTF,TGTGCCGTCAGGCAGGCAGGGATAATCTATGGCTACACCTTC
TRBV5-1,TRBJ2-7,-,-,CASSLEGYEQYF,TGCGCCAGCAGCTTGGAAGGTTACGAGCAGTACTTC
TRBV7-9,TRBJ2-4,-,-,CASSRSGLVNIQYF,TGTGCCAGCAGCCGAAGCGGCCTGGTGAACATTCAGTACTTC
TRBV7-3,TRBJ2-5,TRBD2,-,CASSPGGTQTQYF,TGTGCCAGCAGCCCGGGGGGAACCCAGACCCAGTACTTC
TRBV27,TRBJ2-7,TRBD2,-,CASSFSGGAYEQYF,TGTGCCAGCAGTTTCAGCGGGGGGGCCTACGAGCAGTACTTC
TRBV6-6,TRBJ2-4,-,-,CASSPGPRADIQYF,TGTGCCAGCAGTCCAGGGCCGCGGGCGGACATTCAGTACTTC
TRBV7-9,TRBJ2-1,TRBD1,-,CASSRGQVDNEQFF,TGTGCCAGCAGCCGCGGACAGGTTGACAATGAGCAGTTCTTC
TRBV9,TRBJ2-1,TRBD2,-,CASSVGTSAGNEQFF,TGTGCCAGCAGCGTAGGGACTAGCGCTGGGAATGAGCAGTTCTTC
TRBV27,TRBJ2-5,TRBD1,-,CASSLGTGGWETQYF,TGTGCCAGCAGTTTAGGGACAGGGGGCTGGGAGACCCAGTACTTC
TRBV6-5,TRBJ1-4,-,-,CASSYSGQGSEKLFF,TGTGCCAGCAGTTACTCGGGGCAGGGATCTGAAAAACTGTTTTTT
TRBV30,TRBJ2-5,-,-,CAWSGRLLLKETQYF,TGTGCCTGGAGTGGTCGTTTACTATTAAAAGAGACCCAGTACTTC